Each of the 15 T cell receptor beta chains below was sequenced from the same sample in a study of blood T cell repertoires in COVID-19 (dated by TCRdb to about 2020). Library construction relied on the immunoSEQ multiplex PCR assay. What TCRdb holds here is the immuneACCESS table cut down to in-frame rearrangements. Part of the clones is not present; checked against another copy, under half of the missing clones reflect an unresolved V gene, and the others are unexplained. This sample has tens of thousands of clones in its table, and around four fifths of those were observed once. Approximately 10% of the sample belongs to the ten largest clones. Sample: peripheral blood. These receptor sequences come from a human donor in a cohort sampled during active COVID-19.

This chain's CDR3 is CASRETGPTMNTEAFF. The CDR3 DNA reads TGTGCCAGCAGGGAAACAGGCCCCACCATGAACACTGAAGCTTTCTTT. The V and J genes are TRBV7-9 and TRBJ1-1; weak D call: TRBD1 (5 bases). The CDR3 is 16 residues long. Germline CDR1 is SEHNR and CDR2 is FQNEAQ (reference sequence). V shed 6 bases and J shed 0 bases, with 17 bases lying between them.

The chain couples TRBV30 to TRBJ1-5, with TRBD1 as a possible D gene (6 bases). V was clipped by 4 bases and J by 1 base, with 17 bases between them. Germline CDR1 is GTSNPN and CDR2 is SVGIG (reference sequence). The CDR3 consists of 16 residues. CDR3 nucleotides: TGTGCCTGGACTTCTGCCCATACAGGGAGCAATCAGCCCCAGCATTTT. Protein product: CAWTSAHTGSNQPQHF. The full variable domain, its missing parts supplied by reference TRBV30 and TRBJ1-5, is SQTIHQWPATLVQPVGSPLSLECTVEGTSNPNLYWYRQAAGRGLQLLFYSVGIGQISSEVPQNLSASRPQDRQFILSSKKLLLSDSGFYLCAWTSAHTGSNQPQHFGDGTRLSIL.

DNA for the CDR3: TGTGCCAGCAGTGTGACAGGTCCCGTTTCCCCCTACGAGCAGTACTTC. Its protein product is CASSVTGPVSPYEQYF. This chain joins TRBV28 and TRBJ2-7, with D possibly TRBD1 on 6 matching bases. Trimming removed 5 bases from V and 2 bases from J, with 19 bases in between. CDR3 length: 16 amino acids. Germline V CDR1 and CDR2: MDHEN, SYDVKM.

This chain joins TRBV19 and TRBJ2-3; TRBD2 aligns across 9 bases. The J segment lost 2 bases and the V segment lost 1 base, leaving 4 bases of the junction unmatched. The CDR3 is 16 amino acids. Germline V gene sequence: CDR1 LNHDA, CDR2 SQIVND (reference sequence). The CDR3 reads CASSIGAGGFTDTQYF. The CDR3 DNA follows: TGTGCCAGTAGTATAGGAGCGGGGGGTTTCACAGATACGCAGTATTTT.

This clone was detected a few times. The chain has TRBV9 and TRBJ2-1; 7 nucleotides agree with TRBD2. This CDR3 comprises 15 residues. CDR1 and CDR2 (germline): SGDLS, YYNGEE. Trimming took 0 bases from V and 6 from J; bases not matched to a gene: 6. The CDR3 DNA reads TGTGCCAGCAGCGTAGCCGGGAGGACCGCCAATGAGCAGTTCTTC. Translated: CASSVAGRTANEQFF. Looking up the rest from reference TRBV9 and TRBJ2-1 gives the full variable domain: DSGVTQTPKHLITATGQRVTLRCSPRSGDLSVYWYQQSLDQGLQFLIQYYNGEERAKGNILERFSAQQFPDLHSELNLSSLELGDSALYFCASSVAGRTANEQFFGPGTRLTVL.

The rearrangement uses TRBV10-3 and TRBJ2-5; TRBD2 aligns across 7 bases. Trimming removed 11 bases from V and 1 base from J; junction bases left unmatched: 16. The V gene's germline CDR1 is ENHRY and CDR2 SYGVKD. The CDR3 runs to 16 residues. The CDR3 coding sequence is TGTGCCGGCCTGCCCCTAGCGGCCCTACTCCAAGAGACCCAGTACTTC. It specifies CAGLPLAALLQETQYF.

The chain joins TRBV14 to TRBJ1-4; TRBD1 matches at 10 bases. The V and J ends lost 6 bases and 8 bases, in that order; junction bases with no gene match: 3. The CDR3 is 13 residues long. Germline loops: CDR1 SGHDN, CDR2 FVKESK. The CDR3 DNA reads TGTGCCAGCAGTCGACAGGGGGCGGAAAAACTGTTTTTT. This gives the protein CASSRQGAEKLFF.

The chain is built from TRBV2 and TRBJ1-3; D gene uncertain. Trimming shortened V by 2 bases and J by 0 bases, and 8 bases separated the two germline ends. CDR3 length: 15 residues. In germline, CDR1 is SNHLY, CDR2 FYNNEI. Here the CDR3 DNA reads TGTGCCAGCAGTGAATGGCAGTCCTCTGGAAACACCATATATTTT. Residues: CASSEWQSSGNTIYF.

The V call is TRBV5-8, the J call TRBJ2-7; 8 positions agree with TRBD1. The CDR3 runs 11 residues. V lost 9 bases, J lost 3 bases, and 2 bases stayed unmatched. The germline V gene has CDR1 SGHTS and CDR2 YDEGEE. The CDR3 is CATTGDYEQYF. In DNA, the CDR3 is TGTGCCACGACAGGGGACTACGAGCAGTACTTC.

This chain links TRBV12-3 or TRBV12-4 with TRBJ2-7, with 10 positions matching TRBD2. V lost 4 bases and J lost 9; bases outside the gene matches: 3. CDR3 size: 12 residues. CDR3 DNA sequence: TGTGCCAGCAGTTCTAGCGGGAGATGGCAGTACTTC. It translates to CASSSSGRWQYF.

The rearrangement joins TRBV2 to TRBJ2-3, with D possibly matching TRBD2 (6 bases). Germline V lookup: CDR1 SNHLY, CDR2 FYNNEI. This CDR3 has 14 amino acids. V was cut by 8 bases and J by 1 base, with 13 bases left in between. CDR3 amino acids: CASVRDSRTDTQYF. As DNA, the CDR3 is TGTGCCAGCGTACGGGACTCCCGCACAGATACGCAGTATTTT.

V and J are TRBV4-2 and TRBJ2-3; TRBD2 is a possible D gene (6 bases). Trimming pared 4 bases from V and 2 bases from J, leaving 25 bases between. Germline V gene lookup returns CDR1 LGHNA and CDR2 YNFKEQ. The CDR3 runs to 19 residues. The CDR3 DNA is TGTGCCAGCAGCCCACGGGCGGGGCAGACGTTCGGGATCACAGATACGCAGTATTTT. It is translated as CASSPRAGQTFGITDTQYF.

The V gene is TRBV6-5, the J gene TRBJ1-3; 8 bases fit TRBD1. Trimming took 5 bases from V and 0 from J; bases not matched to a gene: 3. CDR1 is MNHEY, CDR2 SVGAGI, per germline. The CDR3 sequence is 15 residues long. The CDR3: CASSRQGSSGNTIYF. The CDR3 DNA reads TGTGCCAGCAGTCGACAGGGGTCCTCTGGAAACACCATATATTTT.

The rearrangement joins TRBV5-4 to TRBJ2-5; tentative D call: TRBD2 (7 bases). The CDR3 is 14 amino acids. V was clipped by 4 bases and J by 4 bases, with 14 bases between them. Germline loops: CDR1 SGHNT, CDR2 YYREEE (reference sequence). The CDR3 here is CASSGRGAGETQYF. CDR3 bases: TGTGCCAGCAGCGGGAGGGGGGCCGGAGAGACCCAGTACTTC.

The rearrangement uses TRBV6-2 or TRBV6-3 and TRBJ1-2, with D unclear. This CDR3 has 12 amino acids. The V end was cut by 0 bases, the J end by 7 bases, with 6 bases between. The germline CDR1 and CDR2 sequences are MNHEY and SVGEGT. CDR3 nucleotides: TGTGCCAGCAGTTACTCGGAGGGTGGCTACACCTTC. This codes for CASSYSEGGYTF.